The source of this TCR beta chain is a study of CD8+ T cells in alopecia areata. Overall study findings and caveats: Among the cells sequenced in scalp samples are also the resident alphabeta T cells of normal skin. Patients displayed less clarity in TCR sharing than mice, a finding possibly related to HLA.

Sorting from PBMCs produced CD4+ and CD8+ T cells. With regard to this clone: Its antigen is undetermined.

cDNA serving as the sequencing template came from extracted, reverse transcribed RNA. Clones were sequenced by immunoSEQ multiplex PCR, and TCRdb holds only the in-frame ones, with some missing. The sample lists roughly 120,000 clones; around 64% were seen once. The source is a human donor in good health. The sequenced material came from CD4+ T cells sorted from blood.

CDR3 nucleotide sequence: TGTGCCAGCAGCCGCGAACAGGAGGACAGAGGCCAAGAGACCCAGTACTTC. It translates to CASSREQEDRGQETQYF. The chain carries TRBV7-2 and TRBJ2-5, with a tentative D call TRBD1 (6 bases). The CDR3 consists of 17 residues. Germline V gene data show CDR1 as SGHTA and CDR2 as FQGNSA. Deletions cut 5 bases from V and 1 base from J, with 20 bases between.